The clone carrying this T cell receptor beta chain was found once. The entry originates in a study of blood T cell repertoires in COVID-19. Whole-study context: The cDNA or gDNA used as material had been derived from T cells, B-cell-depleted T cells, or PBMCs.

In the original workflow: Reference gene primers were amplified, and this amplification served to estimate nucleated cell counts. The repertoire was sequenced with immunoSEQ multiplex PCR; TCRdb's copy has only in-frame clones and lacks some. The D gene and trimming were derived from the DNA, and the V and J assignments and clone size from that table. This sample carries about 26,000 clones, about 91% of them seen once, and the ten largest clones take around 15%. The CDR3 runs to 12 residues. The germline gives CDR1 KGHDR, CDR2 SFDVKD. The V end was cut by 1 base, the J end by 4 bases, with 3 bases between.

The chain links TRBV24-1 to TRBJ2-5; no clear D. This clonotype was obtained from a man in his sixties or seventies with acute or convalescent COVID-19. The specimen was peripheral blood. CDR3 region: CATSDFRETQYF. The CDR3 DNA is TGTGCCACCAGTGATTTTCGAGAGACCCAGTACTTC.